The 31 T cell receptor beta chains given below trace back to one sample, sequenced in a study of OX40 agonist ivuxolimab in advanced cancers. TCRdb's table, derived via immunoSEQ multiplex PCR, lists solely in-frame clones and lacks some. The table lists over 55,000 clones, over 80% of them singletons. Sample: CD4+ or CD8+ T cells sorted from blood, taken in a trial of the OX40 agonist ivuxolimab. The receptors originated from an adult with an advanced solid tumor such as melanoma, head and neck, liver or kidney cancer.

DNA of the CDR3: TGTGCCAGCTCACTTCTTCAGGGAGAGGGGTCCTACAATGAGCAGTTCTTC. Its translation: CASSLLQGEGSYNEQFF. The chain uses TRBV18 and TRBJ2-1, with D tentatively TRBD1 or TRBD2 (5 bases each). Per germline, CDR1 KGHSH and CDR2 LQKENI. The CDR3 extends over 17 amino acids. Trimming took 4 bases from V and 1 from J, leaving 17 bases between them.

This chain uses TRBV2 with TRBJ2-1, with 10 positions matching TRBD2. The CDR3 covers 15 residues. CDR1 is SNHLY, CDR2 FYNNEI, per germline. With 4 bases clipped from V and 8 bases from J, the junction kept 8 bases outside the gene matches. The CDR3 reads CASSGYGTSEDEQFF. DNA of the CDR3: TGTGCCAGCAGTGGATATGGGACTAGCGAAGATGAGCAGTTCTTC.

The V and J genes are TRBV18 and TRBJ2-2, with 13 nucleotides matching TRBD2. This CDR3 has 19 residues. After removal of 5 bases from V and 6 bases from J, the junction contained 15 bases not matched to a gene. CDR1 is KGHSH and CDR2 is LQKENI in the germline V gene. CDR3: CASSSNVFPGLAGSGELFF. The CDR3, as DNA: TGTGCCAGCTCATCAAATGTCTTCCCGGGACTAGCGGGGTCCGGGGAGCTGTTTTTT. Full variable domain (outside the CDR3, taken from reference TRBV18 and TRBJ2-2): NAGVMQNPRHLVRRRGQEARLRCSPMKGHSHVYWYRQLPEEGLKFMVYLQKENIIDESGMPKERFSAEFPKEGPSILRIQQVVRGDSAAYFCASSSNVFPGLAGSGELFFGEGSRLTVL.

This chain connects TRBV10-2 to TRBJ1-2; D gene uncertain. This CDR3 has 12 residues. V was clipped by 3 bases and J by 3 bases, with 5 bases between them. In germline, CDR1 is WSHSY, CDR2 SAAADI. CDR3 nucleotide sequence: TGCGCCAGCAGTGAACGAGACTATGGCTACACCTTC. This codes for CASSERDYGYTF.

This chain joins TRBV7-9 and TRBJ2-7, with D perhaps matching TRBD1 (6 bases). CDR1 is SEHNR, CDR2 FQNEAQ, per germline (reference sequence). There are 14 residues in the CDR3. V lost 5 bases and J lost 5, with 16 bases in between. This CDR3 reads CASSETSGADEQYF. The CDR3 DNA is TGTGCCAGCAGCGAAACCTCAGGGGCCGACGAGCAGTACTTC.

A single count supports this clone. V gene TRBV10-1 combines with J gene TRBJ1-2, with D unresolved. The germline gives CDR1 WNHNN, CDR2 SYGVQD (reference sequence). This CDR3 has 15 residues. V lost 0 bases to trimming and J lost 4 bases, with 12 bases between them. The CDR3 bases are TGCGCCAGCAGTGAGTCCAGCCTGGACGTCTATGGCTACACCTTC. It codes for CASSESSLDVYGYTF.

A few counts support this clone. The rearrangement links TRBV12-5 to TRBJ2-7, with D perhaps TRBD1 (6 bases). The CDR3 totals 12 residues. The V end was cut by 6 bases, the J end by 6 bases, with 12 bases between. The V gene's germline CDR1 is LGHNT and CDR2 FRNRAP. The CDR3 is CASGLQGTEQYF. The DNA for the CDR3 is TGTGCTAGTGGATTACAGGGAACCGAGCAGTACTTC.

The V call is TRBV28, the J call TRBJ1-5, with D perhaps matching TRBD1 (5 bases). The V and J ends lost 1 base and 0 bases respectively, with 16 bases between them. From germline, CDR1 is MDHEN and CDR2 SYDVKM. The CDR3 contains 18 residues. For the CDR3, the DNA is TGTGCCAGCAGTTTATCCGGGGGATTCGGCTATAGCAATCAGCCCCAGCATTTT. Protein: CASSLSGGFGYSNQPQHF.

V gene TRBV9 combines with J gene TRBJ2-6; 10 bases map to TRBD1. V lost 3 bases and J lost 1; bases outside the gene matches: 4. In germline, CDR1 is SGDLS, CDR2 YYNGEE. CDR3 size: 17 residues. CDR3 loop: CASSEGQGFSGANVLTF. The DNA of the CDR3 is TGTGCCAGCAGCGAGGGACAGGGGTTTTCTGGGGCCAACGTCCTGACTTTC.

The rearrangement joins TRBV5-1 to TRBJ2-1; D unresolved. The V end lost 2 bases, the J end lost 0 bases, and 12 bases lay between the germline ends. CDR1 SGHRS and CDR2 YFSETQ come from the germline V gene. This CDR3 is 16 amino acids long. The CDR3 region has the DNA TGCGCCAGCAGCTTTAGGGCCGACGACTCCTACAATGAGCAGTTCTTC. As protein: CASSFRADDSYNEQFF.

This clone was recorded a few times. The chain employs TRBV7-2 and TRBJ1-5; D unclear. This CDR3 comprises 15 residues. CDR1 SGHTA and CDR2 FQGNSA come from the germline V gene. The V and J ends lost 7 bases and 1 base respectively, with 14 bases between them. Here the CDR3 reads CASTLGASSNQPQHF. The DNA for the CDR3 is TGTGCCAGCACCCTGGGAGCCTCAAGCAATCAGCCCCAGCATTTT. The whole variable domain, filled in from reference TRBV7-2 and TRBJ1-5, reads GAGVSQSPSNKVTEKGKDVELRCDPISGHTALYWYRQSLGQGLEFLIYFQGNSAPDKSGLPSDRFSAERTGGSVSTLTIQRTQQEDSAVYLCASTLGASSNQPQHFGDGTRLSIL.

This rearrangement joins TRBV19 to TRBJ2-1; D uncertain. This CDR3 comprises 13 residues. Germline CDR1 LNHDA, CDR2 SQIVND (reference sequence). Trimming took off 10 bases at V and 2 bases at J, with 12 bases between the two ends. The CDR3 sequence is CATSPLTYNEQFF. CDR3 nucleotide sequence: TGTGCCACCTCGCCCTTGACCTACAATGAGCAGTTCTTC.

The chain carries TRBV18 and TRBJ1-6, with D perhaps matching TRBD1 (6 bases). Germline CDR1 is KGHSH and CDR2 is LQKENI. V was clipped by 1 base and J by 3 bases, with 7 bases between them. The CDR3 has 15 residues. CDR3 sequence (DNA): TGTGCCAGCTCACCACAGGGGGACTATAATTCACCCCTCCACTTT. It is translated as CASSPQGDYNSPLHF.

The rearrangement links TRBV6-1 to TRBJ1-2; no clear D gene. In germline, CDR1 is MNHNS, CDR2 SASEGT. The V end lost 0 bases, the J end lost 8 bases, and 4 bases lay between the germline ends. The CDR3 has 11 amino acids. CDR3 nucleotide sequence: TGTGCCAGCAGTGAAGCATGGGGCTACACCTTC. This encodes CASSEAWGYTF.

The chain joins TRBV14 to TRBJ2-4; 15 bases agree with TRBD2. The CDR3 totals 18 residues. Losses at the gene ends were 2 bases for V and 7 bases for J; bases not matched to a gene: 9. Germline CDR1 SGHDN, CDR2 FVKESK. For the CDR3, the DNA is TGTGCCAGCAGCCAATCCCCGGGACTAGCGGGGGGATCTAACATTCAGTACTTC. It is translated as CASSQSPGLAGGSNIQYF.

V gene TRBV19 combines with J gene TRBJ2-3; the D gene is possibly TRBD1 (6 bases). The CDR3 loop spans 15 amino acids. Trimming shortened V by 5 bases and J by 4 bases, and 16 bases separated the two germline ends. CDR1 and CDR2 (germline): LNHDA, SQIVND (reference sequence). The CDR3 loop reads CASSLQGRVSDTQYF. DNA for the CDR3: TGTGCCAGTAGTTTACAGGGTAGAGTATCAGATACGCAGTATTTT.

This chain uses TRBV11-2 with TRBJ2-5, with D possibly being TRBD1 or TRBD2 (5 bases each). Trimming took off 4 bases at V and 5 bases at J, with 11 bases between the two ends. The germline gives CDR1 SGHAT, CDR2 FQNNGV. The CDR3 totals 13 residues. CDR3: CASSSGTRETQYF. CDR3 sequence (DNA): TGTGCCAGCAGCTCGGGGACCCGGGAGACCCAGTACTTC.

The chain carries TRBV18 and TRBJ1-5; D unclear. V gave up 3 bases and J gave up 0 bases, with 12 bases separating them. CDR3 size: 16 residues. Germline CDR1 reads KGHSH; CDR2 reads LQKENI. CDR3 bases: TGTGCCAGCTCACCTTCTGGCCAGAGTAGCAATCAGCCCCAGCATTTT. Its protein is CASSPSGQSSNQPQHF.

This chain links TRBV2 with TRBJ2-3; 10 bases are shared with TRBD1. CDR3 length: 14 residues. Trimming took 6 bases from V and 6 from J; bases not matched to a gene: 6. Germline values: CDR1 SNHLY, CDR2 FYNNEI. The CDR3: CASSRQGAVDTQYF. The CDR3 DNA is TGTGCCAGCAGCCGACAGGGGGCGGTTGATACGCAGTATTTT.

The rearrangement links TRBV9 to TRBJ1-6; 10 bases line up with TRBD1. Germline lookup yields CDR1 SGDLS and CDR2 YYNGEE. This CDR3 spans 15 amino acids. V dropped 2 bases and J dropped 6; count of bases not matched to a gene: 2. Here the CDR3 DNA reads TGTGCCAGCAGCGTTCGACAGGGGGCTAATTCACCCCTCCACTTT. Protein: CASSVRQGANSPLHF.

The genes are TRBV5-6 and TRBJ1-5; a weak D match, TRBD1 (5 bases). Per germline, CDR1 SGHDT and CDR2 YYEEEE. V shed 0 bases and J shed 1 base, with 14 bases lying between them. The CDR3 is 17 residues long. The CDR3 DNA is TGTGCCAGCAGCTTGGCCGGGTATACAGGCAGCAATCAGCCCCAGCATTTT. As protein: CASSLAGYTGSNQPQHF. The complete variable domain, with remaining parts taken from reference TRBV5-6 and TRBJ1-5, reads DAGVTQSPTHLIKTRGQQVTLRCSPKSGHDTVSWYQQALGQGPQFIFQYYEEEERQRGNFPDRFSGHQFPNYSSELNVNALLLGDSALYLCASSLAGYTGSNQPQHFGDGTRLSIL.

The V gene is TRBV7-9, the J gene TRBJ2-1; 7 positions match TRBD2. CDR1 and CDR2 (germline): SEHNR, FQNEAQ (reference sequence). V gave up 0 bases and J gave up 4 bases; unmatched junction bases: 3. The CDR3 is 15 residues long. CDR3 protein: CASSLAGGAYNEQFF. CDR3 nucleotide sequence: TGTGCCAGCAGCTTAGCGGGAGGGGCTTACAATGAGCAGTTCTTC.

The chain joins TRBV14 to TRBJ2-5, with D possibly TRBD2 on 5 matching bases. Trimming shortened V by 0 bases and J by 4 bases, and 12 bases separated the two germline ends. Germline CDR1 reads SGHDN; CDR2 reads FVKESK. The CDR3 is 15 amino acids. Written as DNA, the CDR3 is TGTGCCAGCAGCCAAGAATGGGAGCTCATAGAGACCCAGTACTTC. It is translated as CASSQEWELIETQYF. Full variable domain (missing parts from reference TRBV14 and TRBJ2-5): EAGVTQFPSHSVIEKGQTVTLRCDPISGHDNLYWYRRVMGKEIKFLLHFVKESKQDESGMPNNRFLAERTGGTYSTLKVQPAELEDSGVYFCASSQEWELIETQYFGPGTRLLVL.

The J gene is TRBJ2-3, the V gene TRBV15; D may be TRBD2 (5 bases). The CDR3 loop spans 14 amino acids. In germline, CDR1 is LNHNV, CDR2 YYDKDF (reference sequence). Between the trimmed V and J ends, which lost 3 bases and 4 bases, there was a span of 11 bases. CDR3 protein: CATSRGRFADTQYF. The CDR3, as DNA: TGTGCCACCAGCAGGGGGAGATTTGCAGATACGCAGTATTTT.

The V and J genes are TRBV6-1 and TRBJ1-5, with a tentative D call TRBD1 (6 bases). The CDR3 sequence is 15 residues long. Germline CDR1 reads MNHNS; CDR2 reads SASEGT. V was trimmed by 3 bases and J by 0 bases, leaving 9 bases between them. The CDR3 bases are TGTGCCAGCAGTGAGTCAGGGGATAGCAATCAGCCCCAGCATTTT. Amino acid sequence: CASSESGDSNQPQHF.

The gene calls are TRBV10-3 and TRBJ2-2; tentative D call: TRBD1 (6 bases). V was shortened by 10 bases and J by 6 bases, with 15 bases between the two germline ends. This CDR3 has 13 residues. The germline gives CDR1 ENHRY, CDR2 SYGVKD. This CDR3 reads CATSNPGAGELFF. CDR3 bases: TGTGCCACCTCCAACCCAGGGGCCGGGGAGCTGTTTTTT.

The chain recombines TRBV19 with TRBJ2-5; 7 bases align to TRBD1. The germline V gene encodes CDR1 LNHDA and CDR2 SQIVND (reference sequence). The CDR3 consists of 13 residues. Trimming at V came to 2 bases and at J to 4 bases, leaving 1 base not matched to a gene. CDR3 protein: CASSIPGGETQYF. As DNA, the CDR3 is TGTGCCAGTAGTATACCAGGGGGAGAGACCCAGTACTTC.

V is TRBV7-9 and J is TRBJ1-1, with D perhaps matching TRBD1 (6 bases). Germline CDR1 reads SEHNR; CDR2 reads FQNEAQ (reference sequence). The length of the CDR3 is 15 residues. V was pared by 5 bases and J by 2 bases, with 15 bases between. The CDR3 DNA is TGTGCCAGCAGCCGTCGACAGGATTCTAACACTGAAGCTTTCTTT. Protein sequence: CASSRRQDSNTEAFF.

The chain uses TRBV4-1 and TRBJ1-6; D may be TRBD1 (5 bases). Germline-derived CDR1 and CDR2 are MGHRA and YSYEKL. The V gene lost 1 base and the J gene lost 14 bases, with 21 bases spanning the gap. CDR3 length: 16 residues. DNA for the CDR3: TGCGCCAGCAGCCAAGTATCCAGGGCCGAGTCTTCGACCCTCCACTTT. Its translation is CASSQVSRAESSTLHF.

The chain employs TRBV11-2 and TRBJ1-6; TRBD1 might be the D (5 bases). V lost 2 bases to trimming and J lost 7 bases, with 12 bases between them. This CDR3 comprises 15 residues. Per germline, CDR1 SGHAT and CDR2 FQNNGV. CDR3 nucleotide sequence: TGTGCCAGCAGCTTATCACGGGGGTCGAATTCACCCCTCCACTTT. This gives the protein CASSLSRGSNSPLHF.

The rearrangement uses TRBV15 and TRBJ2-1, with D possibly matching TRBD2 (5 bases). The V gene lost 3 bases and the J gene lost 0 bases, with 12 bases spanning the gap. CDR1 LNHNV and CDR2 YYDKDF come from the germline V gene (reference sequence). CDR3 size: 16 residues. CDR3 sequence (DNA): TGTGCCACCAGCAGGGACTTGCTTAGCTCCTACAATGAGCAGTTCTTC. As protein: CATSRDLLSSYNEQFF.